This section outlines one TCR beta chain sequence together with its context. No antigen is known for it. The read stops 3 residues short of the end of the CDR3; the missing end is completed from the germline J gene. Assay used: immunoSEQ multiplex PCR; TCRdb lists only in-frame clones, some missing. The sample table sets out approximately 52,000 clones. These data come from a study of Tregs in tolerant kidney transplant recipients. Study results and limitations: Some patients' samples used different primers over time, so nucleotide sequences weren't comparable.

CDR3 length: 11 residues. Germline CDR1 is SQVTM and CDR2 is ANQGSEA. The V gene lost 7 bases and the J gene lost 6 bases, with 12 bases spanning the gap. The sequence was obtained from a human donor who received a combined kidney and bone marrow transplant. The sequencing used CD4+ T cells from blood, collected before the transplant. V and J are TRBV29-1 and TRBJ1-1, with D possibly matching TRBD1 (5 bases). The CDR3 protein is CSGGRGSEAFF. The part of the CDR3 DNA that was read is TGCAGCGGGGGCCGGGGGTCTGAA.